The 10 T cell receptor beta chains below all came from one sample that was sequenced in a study of shared clonotypes between healthy human individuals. Sequencing used immunoSEQ multiplex PCR; TCRdb keeps in-frame clones, though not all of them. In the table there are 1.5 million to 2.5 million clones, about 95% of which are singletons. Naive-designated CD8 cells lacked CD45RO, were positively enriched for CCR7, and omitted terminally differentiated effector memory CD45RA+ cells. The sample taken for sequencing was naive CD8+ T cells sorted from blood. These receptors were collected from a man younger than 35 in good health.

The chain uses TRBV6-1 and TRBJ2-1, with 8 bases fitting TRBD2. CDR1 is MNHNS, CDR2 SASEGT, per germline. The V and J ends lost 5 bases and 0 bases, in that order; junction bases with no gene match: 3. This CDR3 comprises 15 residues. The CDR3 sequence: CASSPLAGSYNEQFF. CDR3 nucleotides: TGTGCCAGCAGTCCTCTAGCGGGCTCCTACAATGAGCAGTTCTTC.

The CDR3 region has the DNA TGTGCCAGCAGCTTAGTGGTCGCGTACACAGATACGCAGTATTTT. Amino acid sequence: CASSLVVAYTDTQYF. The chain carries TRBV7-2 and TRBJ2-3; no clear D. The CDR3 covers 15 residues. Trimming took 1 base from V and 2 from J, leaving 10 bases between them. Per the germline V gene, CDR1 is SGHTA and CDR2 is FQGNSA.

This chain uses TRBV10-1 with TRBJ2-7; D is unclear. Per germline, CDR1 WNHNN and CDR2 SYGVQD (reference sequence). CDR3 length: 10 residues. With 8 bases removed from V and 1 base from J, the gap between germline ends came to 3 bases. CDR3 coding DNA: TGCGCCAGCGGATCCTACGAGCAGTACTTC. Protein product: CASGSYEQYF.

About this clone: Additional DNA sequences in this sample encode the identical CDR3. CDR3 sequence (DNA): TGCGCCAGCAGCCAAGTGGACAGTTCCTACGAGCAGTACTTC. Translated: CASSQVDSSYEQYF. The chain employs TRBV4-1 and TRBJ2-7; D is perhaps TRBD1 (6 bases). Germline CDR1 MGHRA, CDR2 YSYEKL. Trimming cost V 1 base and J 1 base, with 8 bases left between them. This CDR3 contains 14 residues.

This clone came up once. V is TRBV13 and J is TRBJ2-7; TRBD2 matches at 13 bases. This CDR3 spans 17 amino acids. Germline values: CDR1 PRHDT, CDR2 FYEKMQ (reference sequence). V dropped 3 bases and J dropped 3; count of bases not matched to a gene: 8. The chain's CDR3 is CASSFWTSGSADYEQYF. CDR3 nucleotide sequence: TGTGCCAGCAGCTTCTGGACTAGCGGGAGTGCGGACTACGAGCAGTACTTC.

This clone was seen a few times. Different DNA sequences within this sample yield the same CDR3. The chain joins TRBV28 to TRBJ1-1; unclear D gene. The germline V and J ends were trimmed by 1 base and 0 bases, with 3 bases remaining between them. CDR1 is MDHEN, CDR2 SYDVKM, per germline. CDR3 length equals 13 residues. The CDR3 here is CASSLSLNTEAFF. DNA of the CDR3: TGTGCCAGCAGTTTATCTTTGAACACTGAAGCTTTCTTT. Drawing the rest from reference TRBV28 and TRBJ1-1, the complete variable domain is DVKVTQSSRYLVKRTGEKVFLECVQDMDHENMFWYRQDPGLGLRLIYFSYDVKMKEKGDIPEGYSVSREKKERFSLILESASTNQTSMYLCASSLSLNTEAFFGQGTRLTVV.

V gene TRBV30 combines with J gene TRBJ2-7, with TRBD1 identical over 7 bases. CDR3 size: 13 residues. Trimming removed 3 bases from V and 1 base from J; junction bases left unmatched: 3. Per germline, CDR1 GTSNPN and CDR2 SVGIG (reference sequence). CDR3 in DNA: TGTGCCTGGAGATTACAGGGGTCCTACGAGCAGTACTTC. As protein: CAWRLQGSYEQYF.

The chain couples TRBV5-6 to TRBJ2-2; no clear D gene. This CDR3 contains 12 residues. V lost 4 bases to trimming and J lost 4 bases, with 5 bases between them. The germline V gene has CDR1 SGHDT and CDR2 YYEEEE. This chain's CDR3 is CASSRITGELFF. Here the CDR3 DNA reads TGTGCCAGCAGCCGGATCACCGGGGAGCTGTTTTTT.

V is TRBV10-1 and J is TRBJ1-1; D is perhaps TRBD1 (5 bases). Trimming removed 3 bases at V and 5 bases at J, with 16 bases between. CDR1 and CDR2 (germline): WNHNN, SYGVQD (reference sequence). The CDR3 runs 15 residues. The CDR3 DNA follows: TGCGCCAGCAGTGAAGGACCGGGGAAGGGGACTGAAGCTTTCTTT. It encodes CASSEGPGKGTEAFF.

This CDR3 is CASSTKQARAEAFF. CDR3 nucleotide sequence: TGTGCCAGCAGCACCAAACAGGCCCGGGCCGAAGCTTTCTTT. The chain recombines TRBV21-1 with TRBJ1-1; TRBD1, the table's D call, lacks a check against the DNA. TRBV21-1 is given as a pseudogene. This CDR3 contains 14 residues.